Listed here are 6 T cell receptor beta chains from one sample, sequenced in a study of blood T cell repertoires in COVID-19. The table came from immunoSEQ multiplex PCR; TCRdb's copy has only in-frame clones and leaves some out. The data hold some 170,000 clones, with approximately 80% observed a single time. The sample comprised peripheral blood. These receptors were obtained from a woman older than 75 with active or convalescent COVID-19.

This chain joins TRBV7-9 and TRBJ1-2; maybe TRBD1 (5 bases). Trimming shortened V by 4 bases and J by 3 bases, and 6 bases separated the two germline ends. In germline, CDR1 is SEHNR, CDR2 FQNEAQ (reference sequence). This CDR3 has 12 amino acids. CDR3 amino acids: CASSSGDYGYTF. As DNA, the CDR3 is TGTGCCAGCAGCTCGGGGGACTATGGCTACACCTTC.

The chain carries TRBV4-1 and TRBJ1-1; no clear D. Trimming shortened V by 0 bases and J by 1 base, and 9 bases separated the two germline ends. This CDR3 is 15 amino acids long. CDR1 and CDR2 from the germline V gene are MGHRA and YSYEKL. CDR3 sequence reads: CASSQDGGGNTEAFF. DNA of the CDR3: TGCGCCAGCAGCCAAGACGGAGGTGGGAACACTGAAGCTTTCTTT.

This chain links TRBV7-2 with TRBJ1-2; D perhaps matches TRBD1 (5 bases). Between the trimmed V and J ends, which lost 3 bases and 8 bases, there was a span of 19 bases. Germline-derived CDR1 and CDR2 are SGHTA and FQGNSA. This CDR3 is 15 amino acids long. DNA for the CDR3: TGTGCCAGCAGCTTCGGGGGACGGGCCACGAAGGGCTACACCTTC. Translation gives CASSFGGRATKGYTF.

This clone was seen once. V usage is TRBV11-2 and J usage is TRBJ1-6, with 8 bases matching TRBD1. V lost 1 base and J lost 6; bases outside the gene matches: 8. CDR1 is SGHAT, CDR2 FQNNGV, per germline. CDR3 length equals 17 residues. CDR3 amino acids: CASSLGAGGMSNSPLHF. The CDR3 DNA sequence: TGTGCCAGCAGCTTAGGGGCAGGGGGCATGAGTAATTCACCCCTCCACTTT.

This clone appeared a single time. The rearrangement joins TRBV7-2 to TRBJ2-1; 9 bases agree with TRBD2. Trimming at V came to 2 bases and at J to 2 bases, leaving 7 bases not matched to a gene. The CDR3 has 17 residues. CDR1 and CDR2 (germline): SGHTA, FQGNSA. CDR3 residues: CASSLLGTSQTYNEQFF. The CDR3 DNA is TGTGCCAGCAGCTTACTCGGGACTAGCCAAACCTACAATGAGCAGTTCTTC.

The V and J genes are TRBV24-1 and TRBJ2-1, with D tentatively TRBD2 (5 bases). V lost 4 bases to trimming and J lost 3 bases, with 6 bases between them. This CDR3 region has 13 residues. Germline V lookup: CDR1 KGHDR, CDR2 SFDVKD. The CDR3 loop is CATSEGSYNEQFF. As DNA, the CDR3 is TGTGCCACCAGTGAAGGGAGCTACAATGAGCAGTTCTTC.